The 28 T cell receptor beta chains in this list originate from one sample, sequenced in a study of response to subunit inactivated influenza vaccine. TCRdb itself ran the RT-PCR reads through MiXCR, one entry per CDR3 protein. The sample records some 300,000 distinct CDR3 sequences, approximately 21% being singletons. The material sequenced was PBMCs from blood, taken approximately 20 months after vaccination. These receptors came from a man aged 50-75 years who received an inactivated influenza vaccine.

This clonotype occurred a few times. The chain has TRBV5-1 and TRBJ1-5, with 9 bases identical to TRBD1. CDR1 and CDR2 (germline): SGHRS, YFSETQ. The CDR3 is made up of 15 amino acids. The V segment lost 4 bases and the J segment 4 bases; nucleotides outside the gene matches: 6. The CDR3 region has the DNA TGCGCCAGCAGCGCCGGGACAGGGACGAATCAGCCCCAGCATTTT. Encoded protein: CASSAGTGTNQPQHF.

Points on this clonotype: At one boundary the junction diverges from the germline segment, which might be a read error. This chain uses TRBV11-2 with TRBJ1-4; 11 bases map to TRBD1. The germline gives CDR1 SGHAT, CDR2 FQNNGV. This CDR3 contains 16 residues. The CDR3 is CVSSLGTGGKNEKLFF. For the CDR3, the DNA is TGTGTCAGCAGCTTGGGGACAGGGGGAAAGAATGAAAAACTGTTTTTT.

The chain couples TRBV11-2 to TRBJ2-7, with D unresolved. Trimming removed 6 bases from V and 1 base from J, with 25 bases in between. CDR1 SGHAT and CDR2 FQNNGV come from the germline V gene. The CDR3 runs 18 residues. CDR3 sequence reads: CASRGTRRHPIQSYEQYF. CDR3 DNA: TGTGCCAGCAGAGGAACCAGGAGACATCCCATACAGTCCTACGAGCAGTACTTC.

This chain uses TRBV6-5 with TRBJ1-3, with unresolved D. V was clipped by 0 bases and J by 0 bases, with 6 bases between them. Germline lookup yields CDR1 MNHEY and CDR2 SVGAGI. This CDR3 contains 15 residues. This chain's CDR3 is CASSYSIISGNTIYF. Here the CDR3 DNA reads TGTGCCAGCAGTTACTCTATCATCTCTGGAAACACCATATATTTT.

This clonotype was found once. The gene calls are TRBV7-9 and TRBJ2-7; D is possibly TRBD1 (6 bases). This CDR3 is 12 amino acids long. Germline V CDR1 and CDR2: SEHNR, FQNEAQ (reference sequence). Trimming removed 5 bases from V and 2 bases from J, with 7 bases in between. For the CDR3, the DNA is TGTGCCAGCAGCACAGGGACCTACGAGCAGTACTTC. Its protein product is CASSTGTYEQYF.

This clonotype has only a few counts. CDR3 sequence: CASSFRRDSIYEQYF. In nucleotides, the CDR3 is TGTGCCAGCAGTTTCCGAAGGGACAGTATCTACGAGCAGTACTTC. The chain links TRBV12-3 or TRBV12-4 to TRBJ2-7, with 7 nucleotides matching TRBD1. The V gene end was trimmed by 3 bases and the J gene end by 3 bases; junction bases not matched to a gene: 8. The CDR3 covers 15 residues.

The V gene is TRBV20-1, the J gene TRBJ2-7; D not resolved. Germline loops: CDR1 DFQATT, CDR2 SNEGSKA (reference sequence). CDR3 size: 12 residues. Trimming left V 5 bases short and J 0 bases short, with 8 bases between. The CDR3 sequence: CSASMSSYEQYF. In DNA, the CDR3 is TGCAGTGCTTCTATGAGCTCCTACGAGCAGTACTTC.

This clonotype was detected a few times. This chain connects TRBV4-2 to TRBJ1-1; D might be TRBD1 (6 bases). This CDR3 region has 16 residues. V was trimmed by 2 bases and J by 0 bases, leaving 13 bases between them. Germline CDR1 is LGHNA and CDR2 is YNFKEQ. CDR3 nucleotide sequence: TGTGCCAGCAGCCAACCCCTCGGACAGATGAACACTGAAGCTTTCTTT. This encodes CASSQPLGQMNTEAFF.

V and J are TRBV12-3 or TRBV12-4 and TRBJ2-1; the match to TRBD2 covers 7 bases. CDR3 length: 14 amino acids. V was pared by 7 bases and J by 2 bases, with 5 bases of the junction left unmatched. CDR3 residues: CASTPGLTYNEQFF. CDR3 in DNA: TGTGCCAGCACCCCGGGACTAACCTACAATGAGCAGTTCTTC.

The gene calls are TRBV4-3 and TRBJ2-1, with 8 bases fitting TRBD2. CDR3 length: 16 amino acids. V shed 0 bases and J 5 bases; nucleotides not matched to a gene: 6. The germline gives CDR1 LGHNA, CDR2 YSLEER. CDR3 sequence reads: CASSQDRPSGHNEQFF. CDR3 coding DNA: TGCGCCAGCAGCCAAGATAGGCCTAGCGGGCACAATGAGCAGTTCTTC.

The chain has TRBV6-1 and TRBJ1-2; D is uncertain. CDR1 is MNHNS and CDR2 is SASEGT in the germline V gene. The CDR3 loop spans 14 amino acids. Trimming stripped 1 base from V and 4 bases from J, with 10 bases between. CDR3 sequence reads: CASSEGTDFYGYTF. The CDR3 bases are TGTGCCAGCAGTGAAGGGACGGACTTCTATGGCTACACCTTC.

This clonotype occurred a few times. The rearrangement links TRBV4-3 to TRBJ1-1; TRBD1 aligns across 9 bases. Looked up from germline, CDR1 is LGHNA and CDR2 is YSLEER. The CDR3 loop spans 16 amino acids. Trimming removed 1 base from V and 5 bases from J; junction bases left unmatched: 8. The CDR3 loop reads CASSQGGGTGWTEAFF. CDR3 coding DNA: TGCGCCAGCAGCCAAGGTGGGGGGACAGGGTGGACTGAAGCTTTCTTT.

This clonotype was recorded once. The chain is built from TRBV28 and TRBJ2-3; TRBD2 aligns across 7 bases. The length of the CDR3 is 15 residues. V was clipped by 5 bases and J by 4 bases; unmatched bases: 9. Germline V gene sequence: CDR1 MDHEN, CDR2 SYDVKM. Here the CDR3 DNA reads TGTGCCAGCAGTATACCGGGACGGGGGGCAGATACGCAGTATTTT. Translated: CASSIPGRGADTQYF.

This clonotype has only a few counts. The chain employs TRBV20-1 and TRBJ1-1; possibly TRBD1 for D (5 bases). With 3 bases removed from V and 5 bases from J, the gap between germline ends came to 16 bases. The CDR3 loop spans 14 amino acids. Germline lookup yields CDR1 DFQATT and CDR2 SNEGSKA (reference sequence). This CDR3 is CSARGPAHWTEAFF. The CDR3 region has the DNA TGCAGTGCTAGGGGACCCGCTCATTGGACTGAAGCTTTCTTT.

Sample share makes this clonotype medium-sized. Here the CDR3 reads CSVDQGESYEQYF. The CDR3 DNA reads as TGCAGCGTTGATCAGGGGGAGTCCTACGAGCAGTACTTC. The gene calls are TRBV29-1 and TRBJ2-7, with TRBD1 identical over 7 bases. Germline V CDR1 and CDR2: SQVTM, ANQGSEA. J gave up 1 base and V 3 bases, and 3 bases lay outside the gene matches. The CDR3 covers 13 residues.

V is TRBV10-3 and J is TRBJ2-2; unclear D gene. The V and J ends lost 4 bases and 0 bases respectively, with 6 bases between them. The CDR3 runs 14 residues. Germline lookup yields CDR1 ENHRY and CDR2 SYGVKD. The CDR3 is CAISGIANTGELFF. CDR3 coding DNA: TGTGCCATCAGTGGCATCGCGAACACCGGGGAGCTGTTTTTT.

This clonotype was detected many times. The J gene is TRBJ1-5, the V gene TRBV20-1; unclear D gene. This CDR3 is 12 amino acids long. The germline V gene has CDR1 DFQATT and CDR2 SNEGSKA (reference sequence). The ends were cut back, 4 bases at V and 0 bases at J, with 4 bases in the middle. The CDR3 DNA reads as TGCAGTGCTACCCATAGCAATCAGCCCCAGCATTTT. Residues: CSATHSNQPQHF.

The rearrangement links TRBV4-2 to TRBJ1-4; unclear D gene. The V end lost 4 bases, the J end lost 0 bases, and 15 bases lay between the germline ends. The CDR3 sequence is 17 residues long. Per germline, CDR1 LGHNA and CDR2 YNFKEQ. CDR3 bases: TGTGCCAGCAGCCGCGACCTCCTTACTGCAACTAATGAAAAACTGTTTTTT. Protein product: CASSRDLLTATNEKLFF.

The table lists this clonotype with a few counts. The CDR3 bases are TGCAGCGTCGCTCCGTTCTCTGGAAACACCATATATTTT. This gives the protein CSVAPFSGNTIYF. The chain uses TRBV29-1 and TRBJ1-3; D not certain. The CDR3 loop spans 13 amino acids. Trimming removed 6 bases from V and 0 bases from J, with 9 bases in between. CDR1 and CDR2 (germline): SQVTM, ANQGSEA.

This clonotype was seen more than once but under ten times. This chain joins TRBV4-1 and TRBJ1-1, with a tentative D call TRBD1 (5 bases). V lost 2 bases, J lost 3 bases, and 10 bases lay in between. Germline lookup yields CDR1 MGHRA and CDR2 YSYEKL. This CDR3 is 14 amino acids long. CDR3 nucleotides: TGCGCCAGCAGCCAACTAGGAGGGGACACTGAAGCTTTCTTT. Protein sequence: CASSQLGGDTEAFF.

This sequence joins TRBV6-1 and TRBJ2-3; D is undetermined. The CDR3 is 13 residues long. CDR1 and CDR2 from the germline V gene are MNHNS and SASEGT. Trimming removed 6 bases from V and 2 bases from J, with 9 bases in between. CDR3 nucleotides: TGTGCCAGCAGCGTCGGCTCCACAGATACGCAGTATTTT. This sequence encodes CASSVGSTDTQYF.

This clonotype was seen ten or more times. The chain is built from TRBV5-1 and TRBJ1-3; weak D call: TRBD1 (6 bases). The V and J ends lost 0 bases and 9 bases respectively, with 13 bases between them. The CDR3 totals 14 residues. CDR1 and CDR2 from the germline V gene are SGHRS and YFSETQ. CDR3 nucleotide sequence: TGCGCCAGCAGCTTGGTGGGACACACTGCCACCATATATTTT. This codes for CASSLVGHTATIYF.

This chain uses TRBV19 with TRBJ2-7, with 9 bases identical to TRBD2. Germline CDR1 reads LNHDA; CDR2 reads SQIVND (reference sequence). The CDR3 totals 14 residues. V lost 3 bases to trimming and J lost 6 bases; unmatched junction nucleotides: 6. Here the CDR3 DNA reads TGTGCCAGTAGTATGGGAGCGGGGGGCCGCGAGCAGTACTTC. Translating it yields CASSMGAGGREQYF.

The rearrangement links TRBV9 to TRBJ2-5, with D maybe TRBD1 (6 bases). Trimming removed 3 bases from V and 4 bases from J, with 13 bases in between. Per the germline V gene, CDR1 is SGDLS and CDR2 is YYNGEE. There are 14 residues in the CDR3. CDR3 amino acids: CASSARGSLETQYF. In DNA, the CDR3 is TGTGCCAGCAGCGCGAGGGGGTCACTAGAGACCCAGTACTTC.

The table lists this clonotype with a few counts. This chain joins TRBV11-1 and TRBJ1-2, with TRBD1 matching 8 bases. From germline, CDR1 is SGHAT and CDR2 FQDESV (reference sequence). Trimming at V came to 2 bases and at J to 4 bases, leaving 15 bases not matched to a gene. The CDR3 sequence is 18 residues long. This CDR3 is CASSLNPVGTGPLYGYTF. CDR3 coding DNA: TGTGCCAGCAGCTTAAACCCCGTCGGGACAGGCCCCCTCTATGGCTACACCTTC.

About this clonotype: Compared with germline, one end of the junction differs, possibly owing to a read error. The chain employs TRBV6-4 and TRBJ2-2; 9 bases align to TRBD1. The CDR3 loop spans 15 amino acids. CDR1 and CDR2 from the germline V gene are MRHNA and SNTAGT. The CDR3 bases are TGTGCCAGCAGTGCCGGGACAGGGAACCCCGGGGAGCTGTTTTTT. As protein: CASSAGTGNPGELFF.

This clonotype was found a few times. V usage is TRBV4-1 and J usage is TRBJ1-2; D is perhaps TRBD1 (5 bases). In germline, CDR1 is MGHRA, CDR2 YSYEKL. The CDR3 length is 14 residues. Trimming removed 0 bases from V and 7 bases from J, with 12 bases in between. The CDR3 DNA is TGCGCCAGCAGCCAAGAAGTCAGGGACTCTGGCTACACCTTC. This sequence encodes CASSQEVRDSGYTF.

The J gene is TRBJ2-3, the V gene TRBV6-1; no clear D. The CDR3 extends over 20 amino acids. The V gene's germline CDR1 is MNHNS and CDR2 SASEGT. V lost 0 bases and J lost 0, with 22 bases in between. In DNA form, the CDR3 reads TGTGCCAGCAGTGAAGCGCTATCAGTACTTCCTACCCCTAGCACAGATACGCAGTATTTT. This translates into CASSEALSVLPTPSTDTQYF.